These 22 T cell receptor beta chains share one sample of origin, sequenced in a study of cytomegalovirus exposure and HLA in healthy donors. The PCR used 60 Vbeta and 13 Jbeta primers. TCRdb's table, derived via immunoSEQ multiplex PCR, lists solely in-frame clones and lacks some. The sample carries approximately 140,000 clones, 65% to 90% recorded once. Sequenced sample: PBMCs. These receptor sequences come from a man over 45 in good health and CMV-seronegative.

This clone has only one observation. CDR3 sequence reads: CASSLGREGIQYF. In nucleotides, the CDR3 is TGTGCCAGCAGCTTAGGGCGCGAGGGCATTCAGTACTTC. The chain joins TRBV11-2 to TRBJ2-4; perhaps TRBD2 as D (5 bases). There are 13 residues in the CDR3. The V end was cut by 1 base, the J end by 9 bases, with 10 bases between. Germline loops: CDR1 SGHAT, CDR2 FQNNGV.

The chain employs TRBV30 and TRBJ2-3; a weak D match, TRBD2 (7 bases). The germline gives CDR1 GTSNPN, CDR2 SVGIG (reference sequence). The CDR3 length is 13 residues. V was trimmed by 8 bases and J by 3 bases, leaving 15 bases between them. The CDR3 DNA follows: TGTGCCGGGGGGGAGGGGGGGACAGATACGCAGTATTTT. Protein: CAGGEGGTDTQYF.

The J gene is TRBJ2-6, the V gene TRBV29-1, with unresolved D. V was clipped by 4 bases and J by 0 bases, with 4 bases between them. The CDR3 extends over 13 amino acids. Germline V gene data show CDR1 as SQVTM and CDR2 as ANQGSEA. Here the CDR3 DNA reads TGCAGCGTTGCGGTCTCTGGGGCCAACGTCCTGACTTTC. It yields the protein CSVAVSGANVLTF.

This chain links TRBV29-1 with TRBJ1-1; D is perhaps TRBD1 (6 bases). Germline V gives CDR1 SQVTM, CDR2 ANQGSEA. V was pared by 8 bases and J by 5 bases, with 12 bases between. The CDR3 loop spans 11 amino acids. CDR3 DNA: TGCAGCTCCGTTAGGGGGACTGAAGCTTTCTTT. As protein: CSSVRGTEAFF. Using reference TRBV29-1 and TRBJ1-1 for the parts outside the CDR3, the full variable domain is SAVISQKPSRDICQRGTSLTIQCQVDSQVTMMFWYRQQPGQSLTLIATANQGSEATYESGFVIDKFPISRPNLTFSTLTVSNMSPEDSSIYLCSSVRGTEAFFGQGTRLTVV.

The chain combines TRBV5-1 with TRBJ1-2, with 12 bases fitting TRBD1. The V segment lost 4 bases and the J segment 5 bases; nucleotides outside the gene matches: 15. Germline loops: CDR1 SGHRS, CDR2 YFSETQ. The CDR3 loop spans 18 amino acids. CDR3 sequence reads: CASSPHPGTGGAEYGYTF. CDR3 nucleotides: TGCGCCAGCAGCCCTCACCCCGGGACAGGGGGCGCCGAATATGGCTACACCTTC.

The J gene is TRBJ2-5, the V gene TRBV5-1; the match to TRBD1 covers 8 bases. V dropped 2 bases and J dropped 5; count of bases not matched to a gene: 8. This CDR3 has 15 amino acids. The germline V gene encodes CDR1 SGHRS and CDR2 YFSETQ. DNA of the CDR3: TGCGCCAGCAGCTTTGAGGGCAGGGGGCAGGAGACCCAGTACTTC. This gives the protein CASSFEGRGQETQYF.

The V and J genes are TRBV5-6 and TRBJ2-3, with TRBD2 matching 13 bases. Germline loops: CDR1 SGHDT, CDR2 YYEEEE. The CDR3 covers 16 residues. Trimming removed 5 bases from V and 0 bases from J; junction bases left unmatched: 3. The CDR3 here is CASRKGLAGSTDTQYF. In DNA form, the CDR3 reads TGTGCCAGCAGAAAGGGACTAGCGGGAAGCACAGATACGCAGTATTTT. Filled out from reference TRBV5-6 and TRBJ2-3, the complete variable domain reads DAGVTQSPTHLIKTRGQQVTLRCSPKSGHDTVSWYQQALGQGPQFIFQYYEEEERQRGNFPDRFSGHQFPNYSSELNVNALLLGDSALYLCASRKGLAGSTDTQYFGPGTRLTVL.

This clone has a handful of counts. This sequence joins TRBV2 and TRBJ2-4; D uncertain. This CDR3 region has 14 residues. Germline values: CDR1 SNHLY, CDR2 FYNNEI. V shed 7 bases and J shed 5 bases, with 15 bases lying between them. The CDR3 is CASTPSRHQNIQYF. CDR3 bases: TGTGCCAGCACCCCCTCGAGGCACCAAAACATTCAGTACTTC. Using reference TRBV2 and TRBJ2-4 for the parts outside the CDR3, the full variable domain is EPEVTQTPSHQVTQMGQEVILRCVPISNHLYFYWYRQILGQKVEFLVSFYNNEISEKSEIFDDQFSVERPDGSNFTLKIRSTKLEDSAMYFCASTPSRHQNIQYFGAGTRLSVL.

The chain couples TRBV6-1 to TRBJ1-2; TRBD1 matches at 12 bases. Germline CDR1 MNHNS, CDR2 SASEGT. Trimming at V came to 0 bases and at J to 7 bases, leaving 6 bases not matched to a gene. The CDR3 spans 16 residues. CDR3 sequence (DNA): TGTGCCAGCAGTGAAGCGGGGACAGGGGGCGCGTCTGGCTACACCTTC. Its translation: CASSEAGTGGASGYTF.

The chain uses TRBV30 and TRBJ2-5; D ambiguous. The end of the DNA is better explained by TRBJ2-7, so the J call may be wrong. Germline loops: CDR1 GTSNPN, CDR2 SVGIG (reference sequence). The CDR3 contains 12 residues. In DNA form, the CDR3 reads TGTGCCTGGAGTGTATGGTCCTACGAGCAGTACTTC. As protein: CAWSVWSYEQYF.

This clone occurred a few times. The J gene is TRBJ2-3, the V gene TRBV10-3; 8 positions match TRBD1. The CDR3 loop spans 17 amino acids. Looked up from germline, CDR1 is ENHRY and CDR2 is SYGVKD. V trimming: 0 bases; J trimming: 4 bases; junction bases outside the gene matches: 9. The CDR3 DNA follows: TGTGCCATCAGTGAGTCTGCCCGGACAGGGATTTCAGATACGCAGTATTTT. Translation: CAISESARTGISDTQYF.

The chain joins TRBV5-1 to TRBJ2-7; a weak D match, TRBD1 (6 bases). In germline, CDR1 is SGHRS, CDR2 YFSETQ. V lost 3 bases to trimming and J lost 3 bases, with 10 bases between them. CDR3 length: 13 residues. CDR3 bases: TGCGCCAGCAGCTCACAGGGCGGCTACGAGCAGTACTTC. It codes for CASSSQGGYEQYF.

This clone was found once. The J gene is TRBJ1-5, the V gene TRBV9; D may be TRBD1 (5 bases). From germline, CDR1 is SGDLS and CDR2 YYNGEE. V lost 0 bases and J 6 bases, leaving 10 bases between the germline ends. The CDR3 has 14 amino acids. CDR3 nucleotide sequence: TGTGCCAGCAGCGTAGGGGGAGGGACTCAGCCCCAGCATTTT. Translated, it gives CASSVGGGTQPQHF.

Turning to this clone: At one of its ends the junction is not consistent with the germline gene, which may arise from a read error. This rearrangement joins TRBV2 to TRBJ2-5; the D gene is possibly TRBD1 (6 bases). There are 10 residues in the CDR3. Germline CDR1 and CDR2: SNHLY and FYNNEI. CDR3 protein: CASSATRGNF. As DNA, the CDR3 is TGTGCCAGCAGTGCTACTAGGGGGAACTTC.

The CDR3: CASSEAGNEQYF. Written as DNA, the CDR3 is TGTGCCAGCAGTGAAGCGGGCAACGAGCAGTACTTC. The V call is TRBV2, the J call TRBJ2-7; D uncertain. The CDR3 covers 12 residues. V was cut by 0 bases and J by 5 bases, with 5 bases left in between. Germline V gene lookup returns CDR1 SNHLY and CDR2 FYNNEI.

This clone has only a few counts. The genes are TRBV6-4 and TRBJ2-1, with 8 positions matching TRBD1. This CDR3 is 14 amino acids long. J was trimmed by 8 bases and V by 2 bases; bases with no gene match: 5. Germline V gene sequence: CDR1 MRHNA, CDR2 SNTAGT. Here the CDR3 DNA reads TGTGCCAGCAGTGACGGTCAGGGGGCGGATGAGCAGTTCTTC. Encoded protein: CASSDGQGADEQFF.

This rearrangement joins TRBV19 to TRBJ1-3; a possible D gene is TRBD1 (5 bases). The V gene lost 5 bases and the J gene lost 0 bases, with 8 bases spanning the gap. Germline V gene sequence: CDR1 LNHDA, CDR2 SQIVND (reference sequence). This CDR3 is 14 amino acids long. The CDR3 sequence: CASSQQASGNTIYF. Written as DNA, the CDR3 is TGTGCCAGTAGTCAACAGGCCTCTGGAAACACCATATATTTT. Full variable domain (rest looked up from reference TRBV19 and TRBJ1-3): DGGITQSPKYLFRKEGQNVTLSCEQNLNHDAMYWYRQDPGQGLRLIYYSQIVNDFQKGDIAEGYSVSREKKESFPLTVTSAQKNPTAFYLCASSQQASGNTIYFGEGSWLTVV.

The chain recombines TRBV23-1 with TRBJ2-5; 8 bases are shared with TRBD2. TRBV23-1 has ORF status, its function being uncertain. This CDR3 is 14 amino acids long. The trim removed 8 bases at V and 1 base at J, leaving 6 bases unmatched. CDR3 DNA: TGCGCCAGCCTCCCGGGAGGGTCCCAAGAGACCCAGTACTTC. The encoded protein is CASLPGGSQETQYF.

The rearrangement joins TRBV19 to TRBJ1-5; D uncertain. With 3 bases removed from V and 6 bases from J, the gap between germline ends came to 15 bases. The CDR3 contains 15 residues. Germline CDR1 is LNHDA and CDR2 is SQIVND (reference sequence). The CDR3 bases are TGTGCCAGTAGTATGGGAGGTCGGGGTGCTCAGCCCCAGCATTTT. Translation: CASSMGGRGAQPQHF.

The chain is built from TRBV19 and TRBJ1-6; D not resolved. This CDR3 has 15 amino acids. CDR1 is LNHDA, CDR2 SQIVND, per germline (reference sequence). V was shortened by 4 bases and J by 1 base, with 8 bases between the two germline ends. As DNA, the CDR3 is TGTGCCAGTAGTACAGCGAGGTCCTATAATTCACCCCTCCACTTT. Protein product: CASSTARSYNSPLHF.

As to this clone: A read error is likely, as this CDR3 ends without the conserved phenylalanine or tryptophan. The rearrangement uses TRBV19 and TRBJ1-4; 8 bases are a match to TRBD1. V trimming: 5 bases; J trimming: 8 bases; junction bases outside the gene matches: 4. The CDR3 loop spans 13 amino acids. The V gene's germline CDR1 is LNHDA and CDR2 SQIVND (reference sequence). In nucleotides, the CDR3 is TGTGCCAGTAGTTCAGGGGGCGCGGAAAAACTGTTTCTT. Its protein product is CASSSGGAEKLFL.

V is TRBV5-1 and J is TRBJ1-4, with 8 nucleotides matching TRBD1. The CDR3 is 17 residues long. Germline loops: CDR1 SGHRS, CDR2 YFSETQ. With V trimmed by 3 bases and J by 0 bases, 7 bases remained unmatched. The CDR3 protein is CASSSRTGSATNEKLFF. CDR3 nucleotide sequence: TGCGCCAGCAGCTCCCGGACAGGGTCCGCAACTAATGAAAAACTGTTTTTT.